The TCR beta chain under discussion was sequenced for a study of blood T cell repertoires in COVID-19. On the study more broadly: Specimens from acute and convalescent COVID-19 originated in the United States, Italy and Spain. T cells, B-cell-depleted T cells, or PBMCs supplied cDNA or gDNA.

A remark on this clone: Other nucleotide sequences from this sample produce the same CDR3.

As originally analysed: Cell counts per sample came from amplifying reference gene primers. Assay: immunoSEQ multiplex PCR; the TCRdb copy retains only in-frame clones and omits some. The D gene and trimming were derived from the DNA, and the V and J assignments and clone size from that table. Of 100,000 to 130,000 clones in the sample, around 83% are singletons; the top ten hold 4.3%. This sequence originates from a man between 65 and 85 years old with acute or convalescent COVID-19. The sequencing sample was made of peripheral blood.

The CDR3 DNA is TGTGCCAGCAGCTTAGGTGGCGAAAAACTGTTTTTT. It codes for CASSLGGEKLFF. The chain recombines TRBV7-8 with TRBJ1-4; D uncertain. The CDR3 has 12 amino acids. From germline, CDR1 is SGHVS and CDR2 FQNEAQ. Trimming took 1 base from V and 8 from J, leaving 5 bases between them.